This T cell receptor beta chain was identified in a study of T-cell reconstitution after alpha-beta-depleted transplantation in children. This clonotype was found a few times. Germline values: CDR1 KGHDR, CDR2 SFDVKD. Between the trimmed V and J ends, which lost 5 bases and 2 bases, there was a span of 12 bases. The CDR3 is made up of 14 amino acids. Unique molecular identifiers tagged the TCRbeta library. TCRdb processed the PCR reads anew with MiXCR; each CDR3 protein has one entry. The data show more than 450,000 distinct CDR3 sequences, around 17% seen once. The source material was PBMCs from the stem cell graft donor, sampled from the stem cell graft. This sequence joins TRBV24-1 and TRBJ2-7; no clear D. This TCR was recovered from a human donor who donated a stem cell graft to a child with acute lymphoblastic leukemia. The CDR3 spells CATSAYDKPYEQYF. The CDR3 DNA follows: TGTGCCACCAGTGCATATGACAAGCCCTACGAGCAGTACTTC.